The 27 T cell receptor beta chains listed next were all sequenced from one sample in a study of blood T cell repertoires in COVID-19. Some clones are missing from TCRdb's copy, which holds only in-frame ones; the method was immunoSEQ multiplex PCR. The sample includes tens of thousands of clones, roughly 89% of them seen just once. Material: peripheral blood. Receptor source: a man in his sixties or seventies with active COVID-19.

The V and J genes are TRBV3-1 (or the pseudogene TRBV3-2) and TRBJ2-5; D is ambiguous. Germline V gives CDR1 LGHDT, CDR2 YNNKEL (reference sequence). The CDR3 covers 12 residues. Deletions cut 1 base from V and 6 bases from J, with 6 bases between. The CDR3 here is CASSQGAKTQYF. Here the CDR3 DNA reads TGTGCCAGCAGCCAAGGGGCGAAGACCCAGTACTTC.

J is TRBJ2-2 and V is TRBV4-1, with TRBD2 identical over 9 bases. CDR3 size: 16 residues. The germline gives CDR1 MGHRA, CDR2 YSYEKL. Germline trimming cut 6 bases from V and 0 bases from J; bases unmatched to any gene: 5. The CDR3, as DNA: TGCGCCAGCAGTATTAGCGGGAGCGCGAACACCGGGGAGCTGTTTTTT. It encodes CASSISGSANTGELFF.

The CDR3 bases are TGTGCCAGCAGCCAAGATTTGACAGGCAATCAGCCCCAGCATTTT. Encoded protein: CASSQDLTGNQPQHF. The rearrangement uses TRBV4-2 and TRBJ1-5, with TRBD1 as a possible D gene (5 bases). The CDR3 has 15 amino acids. The germline V gene has CDR1 LGHNA and CDR2 YNFKEQ. V was trimmed by 0 bases and J by 2 bases, leaving 8 bases between them.

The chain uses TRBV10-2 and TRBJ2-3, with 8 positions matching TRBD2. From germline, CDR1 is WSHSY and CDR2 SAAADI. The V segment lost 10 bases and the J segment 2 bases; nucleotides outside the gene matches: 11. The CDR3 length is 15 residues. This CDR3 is CATREGPTFTDTQYF. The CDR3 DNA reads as TGCGCCACCCGGGAGGGGCCCACATTCACAGATACGCAGTATTTT.

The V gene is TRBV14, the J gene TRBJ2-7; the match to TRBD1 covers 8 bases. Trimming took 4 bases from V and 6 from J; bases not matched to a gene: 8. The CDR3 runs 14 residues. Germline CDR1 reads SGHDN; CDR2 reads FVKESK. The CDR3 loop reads CASSPRQGSGEQYF. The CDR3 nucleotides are TGTGCCAGCAGCCCGAGACAGGGGTCTGGCGAGCAGTACTTC.

The CDR3 here is CSVGSGGRGNTEAFF. DNA for the CDR3: TGCAGCGTTGGTAGTGGAGGGAGAGGGAACACTGAAGCTTTCTTT. The chain combines TRBV29-1 with TRBJ1-1; D uncertain. This CDR3 region has 15 residues. Trimming left V 4 bases short and J 1 base short, with 16 bases between. Germline V gene sequence: CDR1 SQVTM, CDR2 ANQGSEA. The complete variable domain, with remaining parts taken from reference TRBV29-1 and TRBJ1-1, reads SAVISQKPSRDICQRGTSLTIQCQVDSQVTMMFWYRQQPGQSLTLIATANQGSEATYESGFVIDKFPISRPNLTFSTLTVSNMSPEDSSIYLCSVGSGGRGNTEAFFGQGTRLTVV.

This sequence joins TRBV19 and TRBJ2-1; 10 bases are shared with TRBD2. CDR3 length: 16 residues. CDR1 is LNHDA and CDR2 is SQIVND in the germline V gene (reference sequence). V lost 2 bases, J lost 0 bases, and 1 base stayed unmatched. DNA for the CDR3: TGTGCCAGTAGTATAAGACTAGCGGGCTCCTACAATGAGCAGTTCTTC. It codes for CASSIRLAGSYNEQFF.

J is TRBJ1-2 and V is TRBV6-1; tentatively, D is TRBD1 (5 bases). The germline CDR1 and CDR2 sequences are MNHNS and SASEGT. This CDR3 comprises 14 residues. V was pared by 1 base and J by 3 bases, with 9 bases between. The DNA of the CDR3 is TGTGCCAGCAGTGAAGGGGGCCTTGACTATGGCTACACCTTC. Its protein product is CASSEGGLDYGYTF.

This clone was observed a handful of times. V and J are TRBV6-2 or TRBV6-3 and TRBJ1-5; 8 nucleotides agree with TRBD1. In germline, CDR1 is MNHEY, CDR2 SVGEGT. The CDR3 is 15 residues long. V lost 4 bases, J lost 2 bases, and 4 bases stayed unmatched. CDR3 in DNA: TGTGCCAGCAGTTGGCCGACAGGGGGCAATCAGCCCCAGCATTTT. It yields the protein CASSWPTGGNQPQHF.

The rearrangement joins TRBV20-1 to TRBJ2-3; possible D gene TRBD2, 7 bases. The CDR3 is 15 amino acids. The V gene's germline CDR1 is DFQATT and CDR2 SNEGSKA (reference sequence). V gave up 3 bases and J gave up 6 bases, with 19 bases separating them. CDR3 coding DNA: TGCAGTGCTAGTTCGGGGGGCGGTCCAGTCGATACGCAGTATTTT. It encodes CSASSGGGPVDTQYF.

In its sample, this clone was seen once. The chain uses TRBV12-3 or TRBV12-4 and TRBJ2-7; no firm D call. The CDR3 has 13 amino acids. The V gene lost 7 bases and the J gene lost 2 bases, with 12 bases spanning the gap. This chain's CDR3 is CASTRDFPYEQYF. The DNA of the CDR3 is TGTGCCAGCACCCGTGACTTCCCCTACGAGCAGTACTTC.

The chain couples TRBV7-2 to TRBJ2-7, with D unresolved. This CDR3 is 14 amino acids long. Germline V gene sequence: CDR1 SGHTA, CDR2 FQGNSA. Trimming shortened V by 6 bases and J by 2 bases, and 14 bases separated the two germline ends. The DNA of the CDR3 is TGTGCCAGCAGTTCCATTCTAGGCCCCTACGAGCAGTACTTC. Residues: CASSSILGPYEQYF.

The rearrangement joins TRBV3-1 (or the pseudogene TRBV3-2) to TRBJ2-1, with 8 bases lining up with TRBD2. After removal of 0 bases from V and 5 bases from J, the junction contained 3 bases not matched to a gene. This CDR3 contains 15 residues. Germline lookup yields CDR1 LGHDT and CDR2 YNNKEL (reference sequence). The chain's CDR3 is CASSQDRGGHNEQFF. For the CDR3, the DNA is TGTGCCAGCAGCCAAGATCGGGGGGGTCACAATGAGCAGTTCTTC.

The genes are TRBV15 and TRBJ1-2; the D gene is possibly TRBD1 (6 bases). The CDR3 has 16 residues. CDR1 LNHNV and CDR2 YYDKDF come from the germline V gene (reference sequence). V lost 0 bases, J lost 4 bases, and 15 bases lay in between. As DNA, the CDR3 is TGTGCCACCAGCAGAGATATACAGGTGGGGGCCTATGGCTACACCTTC. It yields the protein CATSRDIQVGAYGYTF.

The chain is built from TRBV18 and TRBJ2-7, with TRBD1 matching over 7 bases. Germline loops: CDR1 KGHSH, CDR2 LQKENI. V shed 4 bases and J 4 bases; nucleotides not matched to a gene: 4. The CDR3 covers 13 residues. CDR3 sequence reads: CASSRGTAYEQYF. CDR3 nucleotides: TGTGCCAGCTCACGAGGGACAGCATACGAGCAGTACTTC.

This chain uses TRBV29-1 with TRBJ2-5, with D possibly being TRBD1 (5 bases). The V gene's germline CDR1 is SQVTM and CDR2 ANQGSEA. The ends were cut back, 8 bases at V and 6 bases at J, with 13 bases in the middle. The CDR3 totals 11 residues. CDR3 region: CSFSLGQTQYF. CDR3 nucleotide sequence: TGCAGCTTTTCGCTGGGGCAGACCCAGTACTTC.

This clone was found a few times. The CDR3 spells CASSEQAGVYNEQFF. The DNA of the CDR3 is TGTGCCAGCAGCGAGCAAGCGGGAGTCTACAATGAGCAGTTCTTC. The gene calls are TRBV5-6 and TRBJ2-1; 8 nucleotides match TRBD2. The junction had 6 bases not matched to a gene; V was cut back by 4 bases and J by 3 bases. The CDR3 has 15 amino acids. Germline CDR1 SGHDT, CDR2 YYEEEE.

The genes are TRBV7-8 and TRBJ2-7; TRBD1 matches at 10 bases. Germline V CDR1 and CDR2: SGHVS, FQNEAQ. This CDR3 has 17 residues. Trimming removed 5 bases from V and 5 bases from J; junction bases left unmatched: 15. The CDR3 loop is CASSPSLGGQGRNEQYF. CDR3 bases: TGTGCCAGCAGCCCTTCACTGGGGGGACAGGGGCGCAACGAGCAGTACTTC.

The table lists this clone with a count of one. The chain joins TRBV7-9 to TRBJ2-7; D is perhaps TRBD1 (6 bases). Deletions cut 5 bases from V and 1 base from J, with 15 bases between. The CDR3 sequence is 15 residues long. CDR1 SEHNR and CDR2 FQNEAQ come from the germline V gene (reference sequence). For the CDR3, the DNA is TGTGCCAGCAGCCGATCGGGACACCTGTCCTACGAGCAGTACTTC. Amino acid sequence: CASSRSGHLSYEQYF.

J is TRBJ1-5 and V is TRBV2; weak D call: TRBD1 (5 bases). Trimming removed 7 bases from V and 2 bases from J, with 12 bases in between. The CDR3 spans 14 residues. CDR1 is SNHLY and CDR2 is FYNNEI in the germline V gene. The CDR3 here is CASKGDSGNQPQHF. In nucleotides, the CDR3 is TGTGCCAGCAAAGGGGATAGTGGCAATCAGCCCCAGCATTTT. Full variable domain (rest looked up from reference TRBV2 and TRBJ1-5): EPEVTQTPSHQVTQMGQEVILRCVPISNHLYFYWYRQILGQKVEFLVSFYNNEISEKSEIFDDQFSVERPDGSNFTLKIRSTKLEDSAMYFCASKGDSGNQPQHFGDGTRLSIL.

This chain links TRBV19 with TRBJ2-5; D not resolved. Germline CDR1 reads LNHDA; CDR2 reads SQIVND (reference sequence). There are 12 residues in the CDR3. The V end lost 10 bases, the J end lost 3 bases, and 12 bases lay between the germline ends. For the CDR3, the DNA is TGTGCCACCGGCGGATTGAAAGAGACCCAGTACTTC. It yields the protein CATGGLKETQYF.

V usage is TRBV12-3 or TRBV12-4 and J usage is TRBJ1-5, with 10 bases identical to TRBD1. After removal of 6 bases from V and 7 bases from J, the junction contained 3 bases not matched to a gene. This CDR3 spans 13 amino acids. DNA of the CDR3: TGTGCCAGCAGATTGGACAGGGGGCAGCCCCAGCATTTT. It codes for CASRLDRGQPQHF.

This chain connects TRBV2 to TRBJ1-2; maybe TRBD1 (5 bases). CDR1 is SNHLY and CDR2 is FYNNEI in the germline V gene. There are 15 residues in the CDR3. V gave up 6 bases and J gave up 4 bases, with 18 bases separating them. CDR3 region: CASSEKLEGSYGYTF. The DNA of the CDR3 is TGTGCCAGCAGCGAAAAGTTGGAGGGGAGCTATGGCTACACCTTC.

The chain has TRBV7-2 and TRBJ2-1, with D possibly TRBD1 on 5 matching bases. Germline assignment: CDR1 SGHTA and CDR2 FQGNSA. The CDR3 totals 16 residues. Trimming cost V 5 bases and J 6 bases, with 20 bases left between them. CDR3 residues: CASSTNAGSLFNEQFF. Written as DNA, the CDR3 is TGTGCCAGCAGCACAAATGCAGGGTCATTATTCAATGAGCAGTTCTTC.

The CDR3 coding sequence is TGTGCCATCAGTGGCGGGACAGGGAGGAATTCACCCCTCCACTTT. It codes for CAISGGTGRNSPLHF. The chain recombines TRBV10-3 with TRBJ1-6; 9 bases are shared with TRBD1. Trimming took 4 bases from V and 7 from J; bases not matched to a gene: 5. Germline CDR1 reads ENHRY; CDR2 reads SYGVKD. CDR3 length: 15 residues.

CDR3 sequence: CASSEYASGSTYEQYF. The DNA for the CDR3 is TGTGCCAGCAGTGAATACGCTAGCGGGAGTACCTACGAGCAGTACTTC. This chain links TRBV2 with TRBJ2-7, with 10 bases fitting TRBD2. The germline V gene has CDR1 SNHLY and CDR2 FYNNEI. CDR3 length equals 16 residues. Unmatched junction bases numbered 6, after V lost 2 bases and J lost 2 bases. The entire variable domain, with the rest obtained from reference TRBV2 and TRBJ2-7, is as follows: EPEVTQTPSHQVTQMGQEVILRCVPISNHLYFYWYRQILGQKVEFLVSFYNNEISEKSEIFDDQFSVERPDGSNFTLKIRSTKLEDSAMYFCASSEYASGSTYEQYFGPGTRLTVT.

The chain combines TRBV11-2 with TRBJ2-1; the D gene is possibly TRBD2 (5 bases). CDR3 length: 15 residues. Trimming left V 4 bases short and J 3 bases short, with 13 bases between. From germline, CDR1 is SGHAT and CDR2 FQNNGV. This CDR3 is CASSSSSGGYNEQFF. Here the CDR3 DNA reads TGTGCCAGCAGCTCCTCGAGCGGAGGCTACAATGAGCAGTTCTTC.